These 12 T cell receptor beta chains originate from one sample sequenced in a study of blood T cell repertoires in COVID-19. Sequenced by immunoSEQ multiplex PCR; TCRdb stores in-frame clones only, minus some. Among approximately 230,000 clones listed, around 90% were seen once. What was sequenced was peripheral blood. These receptors were taken from a man younger than 35 with active or convalescent COVID-19.

The chain carries TRBV3-1 (or the pseudogene TRBV3-2) and TRBJ2-2; 10 bases align to TRBD2. The V and J ends lost 7 bases and 4 bases, in that order; junction bases with no gene match: 18. The CDR3 sequence is 19 residues long. Germline V gives CDR1 LGHDT, CDR2 YNNKEL (reference sequence). CDR3 amino acids: CASTFVSSGRKGGTGELFF. The CDR3 DNA sequence: TGTGCCAGCACCTTCGTAAGTAGCGGGAGGAAAGGGGGCACCGGGGAGCTGTTTTTT.

This clone has only one observation. The chain uses TRBV4-3 and TRBJ1-5, with TRBD1 matching 8 bases. V trimming: 0 bases; J trimming: 4 bases; junction bases outside the gene matches: 14. This CDR3 has 19 residues. The V gene's germline CDR1 is LGHNA and CDR2 YSLEER. DNA for the CDR3: TGCGCCAGCAGCCAAGATCGGACAGGGCTTTTTGGTACTAATCAGCCCCAGCATTTT. It is translated as CASSQDRTGLFGTNQPQHF.

This rearrangement joins TRBV5-8 to TRBJ2-7; possible D gene TRBD1, 6 bases. Looked up from germline, CDR1 is SGHTS and CDR2 is YDEGEE. The germline V and J ends were trimmed by 5 bases and 6 bases, with 21 bases remaining between them. The CDR3 has 15 amino acids. Written as DNA, the CDR3 is TGTGCCAGCAGTCCTCTGTGGACAGCCTCTAGCGAGCAGTACTTC. It yields the protein CASSPLWTASSEQYF.

This clone was detected only once. The chain employs TRBV2 and TRBJ2-3, with 10 nucleotides matching TRBD2. Germline trimming cut 2 bases from V and 7 bases from J; bases unmatched to any gene: 9. The CDR3 is 16 residues long. The germline CDR1 and CDR2 sequences are SNHLY and FYNNEI. CDR3 amino acids: CASSEFVSGGTYTQYF. The CDR3 region has the DNA TGTGCCAGCAGTGAATTCGTTAGCGGGGGGACGTATACGCAGTATTTT.

The gene calls are TRBV7-2 and TRBJ1-6; TRBD1 aligns across 9 bases. V dropped 5 bases and J dropped 0; count of bases not matched to a gene: 2. The V gene's germline CDR1 is SGHTA and CDR2 FQGNSA. This CDR3 spans 16 amino acids. Here the CDR3 DNA reads TGTGCCAGCAGCGCGGACAGGGGCTCCTATAATTCACCCCTCCACTTT. Translated: CASSADRGSYNSPLHF.

This clone showed up just a few times. J is TRBJ2-2 and V is TRBV7-2; D is uncertain. Trimming cost V 1 base and J 3 bases, with 9 bases left between them. Germline assignment: CDR1 SGHTA and CDR2 FQGNSA. The CDR3 covers 15 residues. CDR3 protein: CASSLDNRDTGELFF. In DNA form, the CDR3 reads TGTGCCAGCAGCTTAGATAATAGAGACACCGGGGAGCTGTTTTTT.

Of note for this clone: A read error may produce the germline difference seen at one junction end. This chain joins TRBV2 and TRBJ1-2; weak D call: TRBD1 (5 bases). The CDR3 covers 12 residues. Looked up from germline, CDR1 is SNHLY and CDR2 is FYNNEI. Here the CDR3 reads CASSEALQGRSF. CDR3 in DNA: TGTGCCAGCAGTGAAGCGCTTCAGGGTCGGTCCTTC. Full variable domain (remainder filled in from reference TRBV2 and TRBJ1-2): EPEVTQTPSHQVTQMGQEVILRCVPISNHLYFYWYRQILGQKVEFLVSFYNNEISEKSEIFDDQFSVERPDGSNFTLKIRSTKLEDSAMYFCASSEALQGRSFGSGTRLTVV.

This clone was counted only a few times. V gene TRBV6-5 combines with J gene TRBJ2-2; D possibly corresponds to TRBD1 (6 bases). This CDR3 is 14 amino acids long. V lost 11 bases to trimming and J lost 3 bases, with 16 bases between them. Looked up from germline, CDR1 is MNHEY and CDR2 is SVGAGI. CDR3: CAEGPGQYTGELFF. CDR3 sequence (DNA): TGTGCCGAGGGTCCGGGACAATACACCGGGGAGCTGTTTTTT.

The chain employs TRBV6-2 or TRBV6-3 and TRBJ2-7, with a possible D match to TRBD2 (5 bases). The CDR3 is made up of 13 amino acids. Trimming stripped 6 bases from V and 7 bases from J, with 16 bases between. Germline lookup yields CDR1 MNHEY and CDR2 SVGEGT. The CDR3 DNA is TGTGCCAGCAGCGAAGACTATACGGGGGAGCAGTACTTC. Translating it yields CASSEDYTGEQYF.

The chain employs TRBV19 and TRBJ1-2, with TRBD1 matching 10 bases. The germline V gene encodes CDR1 LNHDA and CDR2 SQIVND (reference sequence). The CDR3 extends over 14 amino acids. J gave up 10 bases and V 2 bases, and 7 bases lay outside the gene matches. The CDR3 DNA is TGTGCCAGTAGTATATTCGGGGACAGGGGTGACTACACCTTC. This gives the protein CASSIFGDRGDYTF.

The rearrangement joins TRBV10-3 to TRBJ2-2; 9 bases line up with TRBD1. The V segment lost 8 bases and the J segment 2 bases; nucleotides outside the gene matches: 9. This CDR3 region has 16 residues. Looked up from germline, CDR1 is ENHRY and CDR2 is SYGVKD. The CDR3 nucleotides are TGTGCCATCCGTATGGACAGGGGCGCAAACACCGGGGAGCTGTTTTTT. Protein product: CAIRMDRGANTGELFF.

The chain employs TRBV6-5 and TRBJ1-4; D is unclear. V lost 2 bases to trimming and J lost 9 bases, with 19 bases between them. Germline-derived CDR1 and CDR2 are MNHEY and SVGAGI. The CDR3 contains 16 residues. The CDR3 reads CASSYGESPAGQKLFF. In nucleotides, the CDR3 is TGTGCCAGCAGTTACGGCGAGAGCCCGGCGGGTCAAAAACTGTTTTTT.